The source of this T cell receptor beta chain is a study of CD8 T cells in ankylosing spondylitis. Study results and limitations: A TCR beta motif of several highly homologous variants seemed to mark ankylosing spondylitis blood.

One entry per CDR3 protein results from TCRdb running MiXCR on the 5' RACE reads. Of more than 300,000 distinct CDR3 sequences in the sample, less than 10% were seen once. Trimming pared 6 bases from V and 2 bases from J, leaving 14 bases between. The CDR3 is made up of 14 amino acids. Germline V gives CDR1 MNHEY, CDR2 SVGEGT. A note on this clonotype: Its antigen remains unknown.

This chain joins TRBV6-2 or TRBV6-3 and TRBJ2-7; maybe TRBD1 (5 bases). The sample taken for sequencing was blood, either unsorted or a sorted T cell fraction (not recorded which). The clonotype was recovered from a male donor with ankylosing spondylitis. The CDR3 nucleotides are TGTGCCAGCAGGGACGACAGTGAGGCCTACGAGCAGTACTTC. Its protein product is CASRDDSEAYEQYF.